The present T cell receptor beta chain was sequenced within a study of T cell changes during pregnancy in multiple sclerosis. Sequencing used immunoSEQ multiplex PCR; TCRdb keeps in-frame clones, though not all of them. The sample shows approximately 34,000 clones, approximately 87% of them seen only once. This sample comprised CD8+ T cells from peripheral blood mononuclear cells, obtained after pregnancy. This TCR came from a female donor with multiple sclerosis, enrolled in a pregnancy study.

CDR3 in DNA: TGTGCCAGCAGCTTAGGGGGGGGAAGAACAACCGGGGAGCTGTTTTTT. Translation: CASSLGGGRTTGELFF. V gene TRBV13 combines with J gene TRBJ2-2; D possibly corresponds to TRBD2 (6 bases). In germline, CDR1 is PRHDT, CDR2 FYEKMQ (reference sequence). V lost 0 bases, J lost 5 bases, and 13 bases lay in between. The CDR3 has 16 residues.